This entry lists 29 T cell receptor beta chains sequenced from one sample in a study of blood T cell repertoires in COVID-19. The protocol was immunoSEQ multiplex PCR, while the TCRdb copy is restricted to in-frame clones and leaves out a portion. Here the sample spans fewer than 600,000 clones, approximately 89% being singletons. The specimen sequenced was peripheral blood. The receptors originated from a young man with COVID-19, enrolled during active disease.

This rearrangement joins TRBV19 to TRBJ1-4; the D is unclear. CDR1 LNHDA and CDR2 SQIVND come from the germline V gene (reference sequence). Trimming left V 3 bases short and J 0 bases short, with 11 bases between. This CDR3 spans 16 amino acids. The CDR3 DNA reads as TGTGCCAGTAGTATTAACGGTCTAGCAACTAATGAAAAACTGTTTTTT. Translating it yields CASSINGLATNEKLFF.

In DNA form, the CDR3 reads TGTGCCAGCAGTTTCGCCAGGGAGACCCAGTACTTC. Encoded protein: CASSFARETQYF. The gene calls are TRBV12-3 or TRBV12-4 and TRBJ2-5; no clear D. Trimming left V 3 bases short and J 5 bases short, with 7 bases between. This CDR3 is 12 amino acids long.

The rearrangement joins TRBV6-5 to TRBJ1-1; D might be TRBD1 (5 bases). Germline V CDR1 and CDR2: MNHEY, SVGAGI. The CDR3 is 15 amino acids. V was trimmed by 0 bases and J by 7 bases, leaving 15 bases between them. The CDR3 sequence is CASSYSSQGKGEAFF. The CDR3 DNA follows: TGTGCCAGCAGTTACTCGAGCCAGGGCAAAGGTGAAGCTTTCTTT.

The chain combines TRBV2 with TRBJ1-2, with D unresolved. In germline, CDR1 is SNHLY, CDR2 FYNNEI. The V and J ends lost 1 base and 10 bases respectively, with 4 bases between them. The CDR3 consists of 10 residues. The CDR3, as DNA: TGTGCCAGCAGTGAAGGCGCCTACACCTTC. This sequence encodes CASSEGAYTF.

The gene calls are TRBV4-1 and TRBJ1-1; D not resolved. The V end was cut by 4 bases, the J end by 11 bases, with 11 bases between. Per the germline V gene, CDR1 is MGHRA and CDR2 is YSYEKL. The CDR3 consists of 11 residues. The CDR3 loop reads CASSPGTRAFF. CDR3 nucleotides: TGCGCCAGCAGCCCGGGAACGCGGGCTTTCTTT.

This chain links TRBV19 with TRBJ1-1; no firm D call. The V gene's germline CDR1 is LNHDA and CDR2 SQIVND (reference sequence). This CDR3 spans 15 amino acids. Trimming shortened V by 7 bases and J by 5 bases, and 20 bases separated the two germline ends. The chain's CDR3 is CASNIPTGWDTEAFF. The CDR3 nucleotides read TGTGCCAGTAACATTCCTACGGGATGGGATACTGAAGCTTTCTTT.

In the case of this clone: The sample carries other DNA sequences with the same CDR3. The CDR3 coding sequence is TGTGCCAGCAGTTACGAGGGAGGTTATGGCTACACCTTC. Its protein is CASSYEGGYGYTF. The V and J genes are TRBV6-5 and TRBJ1-2; D is unresolved. The CDR3 totals 13 residues. Trimming removed 2 bases at V and 5 bases at J, with 9 bases between. Per germline, CDR1 MNHEY and CDR2 SVGAGI.

The count of this clone is one. The identical CDR3 is also encoded by other nucleotide sequences in the sample. The V call is TRBV24-1, the J call TRBJ2-3, with unresolved D. The CDR3 sequence is 13 residues long. V was trimmed by 4 bases and J by 2 bases, leaving 6 bases between them. The V gene's germline CDR1 is KGHDR and CDR2 SFDVKD. The DNA of the CDR3 is TGTGCCACCAGTGAGGGCCCCACAGATACGCAGTATTTT. Translation gives CATSEGPTDTQYF.

The J gene is TRBJ2-3, the V gene TRBV12-3 or TRBV12-4, with a possible D match to TRBD2 (5 bases). Trimming pared 5 bases from V and 2 bases from J, leaving 8 bases between. This CDR3 spans 13 amino acids. In nucleotides, the CDR3 is TGTGCCAGCAGTGTGGACTTCACAGATACGCAGTATTTT. This encodes CASSVDFTDTQYF.

The J gene is TRBJ1-4, the V gene TRBV9; a weak D match, TRBD1 (6 bases). This CDR3 contains 15 residues. Germline values: CDR1 SGDLS, CDR2 YYNGEE. V was shortened by 4 bases and J by 0 bases, with 10 bases between the two germline ends. The CDR3 region is CASSTDSSTNEKLFF. CDR3 in DNA: TGTGCCAGCAGCACGGACAGCTCAACTAATGAAAAACTGTTTTTT.

The genes are TRBV7-3 and TRBJ2-6; 8 bases agree with TRBD1. J gave up 1 base and V 0 bases, and 8 bases lay outside the gene matches. This CDR3 has 19 amino acids. Germline loops: CDR1 SGHTA, CDR2 FQGTGA. This CDR3 reads CASSLTPGQGASGANVLTF. Written as DNA, the CDR3 is TGTGCCAGCAGCTTAACCCCAGGGCAGGGGGCTTCTGGGGCCAACGTCCTGACTTTC.

The chain is built from TRBV4-1 and TRBJ2-1, with unresolved D. V was shortened by 3 bases and J by 4 bases, with 4 bases between the two germline ends. The CDR3 extends over 12 amino acids. The germline CDR1 and CDR2 sequences are MGHRA and YSYEKL. The CDR3 sequence is CASSHYYNEQFF. CDR3 nucleotide sequence: TGCGCCAGCAGCCATTATTACAATGAGCAGTTCTTC.

Only a few counts were recorded for this clone. The chain uses TRBV5-4 and TRBJ2-1, with 15 bases that match TRBD2. V lost 4 bases to trimming and J lost 7 bases; unmatched junction nucleotides: 3. Germline CDR1 is SGHNT and CDR2 is YYREEE (reference sequence). The CDR3 extends over 15 amino acids. CDR3 amino acids: CASSTGLAGGNEQFF. The DNA for the CDR3 is TGTGCCAGCAGCACCGGACTAGCGGGAGGGAATGAGCAGTTCTTC.

The chain couples TRBV7-9 to TRBJ1-1, with 11 bases lining up with TRBD1. The CDR3 spans 18 residues. Germline V gene data show CDR1 as SEHNR and CDR2 as FQNEAQ (reference sequence). With 1 base clipped from V and 6 bases from J, the junction kept 13 bases outside the gene matches. The CDR3 nucleotides are TGTGCCAGCAGCTTAGTCTGGACAGGGGGCGCGGGGGTGGCTGAAGCTTTCTTT. Translation: CASSLVWTGGAGVAEAFF.

This clone was recorded only once. The V gene is TRBV7-9, the J gene TRBJ1-2; D is undetermined. The germline V gene encodes CDR1 SEHNR and CDR2 FQNEAQ (reference sequence). The CDR3 runs to 14 residues. V shed 2 bases and J shed 6 bases, with 13 bases lying between them. CDR3 coding DNA: TGTGCCAGCAGCTTATTATCGGCAGGCGATGGCTACACCTTC. It yields the protein CASSLLSAGDGYTF.

This clone occurred a few times. The J gene is TRBJ1-2, the V gene TRBV15, with D maybe TRBD1 (5 bases). This CDR3 has 15 amino acids. The V and J ends lost 8 bases and 4 bases respectively, with 20 bases between them. Per germline, CDR1 LNHNV and CDR2 YYDKDF (reference sequence). CDR3 sequence (DNA): TGTGCCACCGGGGAGGGGACGAGGTTCTCCTATGGCTACACCTTC. Protein: CATGEGTRFSYGYTF. Full variable domain (missing parts from reference TRBV15 and TRBJ1-2): DAMVIQNPRYQVTQFGKPVTLSCSQTLNHNVMYWYQQKSSQAPKLLFHYYDKDFNNEADTPDNFQSRRPNTSFCFLDIRSPGLGDTAMYLCATGEGTRFSYGYTFGSGTRLTVV.

The gene calls are TRBV9 and TRBJ2-3, with 7 bases fitting TRBD2. Per germline, CDR1 SGDLS and CDR2 YYNGEE. The junction had 3 bases not matched to a gene; V was cut back by 0 bases and J by 8 bases. This CDR3 is 13 amino acids long. In DNA, the CDR3 is TGTGCCAGCAGCGTAGCCTCGGGAGGTACGCAGTATTTT. Encoded protein: CASSVASGGTQYF. Drawing the rest from reference TRBV9 and TRBJ2-3, the complete variable domain is DSGVTQTPKHLITATGQRVTLRCSPRSGDLSVYWYQQSLDQGLQFLIQYYNGEERAKGNILERFSAQQFPDLHSELNLSSLELGDSALYFCASSVASGGTQYFGPGTRLTVL.

The J gene is TRBJ2-2, the V gene TRBV7-9, with TRBD2 matching over 11 bases. CDR1 and CDR2 (germline): SEHNR, FQNEAQ (reference sequence). This CDR3 comprises 16 residues. Trimming cost V 4 bases and J 7 bases; bases outside gene matches: 8. The CDR3 sequence is CASSSPTSGSGGELFF. As DNA, the CDR3 is TGTGCCAGCAGCTCGCCTACTAGCGGGAGCGGCGGGGAGCTGTTTTTT.

The rearrangement joins TRBV3-1 (or the pseudogene TRBV3-2) to TRBJ1-1, with a tentative D call TRBD1 (6 bases). Germline V gives CDR1 LGHDT, CDR2 YNNKEL (reference sequence). Trimming cost V 4 bases and J 11 bases, with 14 bases left between them. The length of the CDR3 is 12 residues. The CDR3 DNA reads as TGTGCCAGCAGCCTAGCAGGGGTTTCGGCTTTCTTT. Translating gives CASSLAGVSAFF.

This chain links TRBV4-1 with TRBJ2-1; 9 positions agree with TRBD2. The V gene end was trimmed by 4 bases and the J gene end by 10 bases; junction bases not matched to a gene: 8. The CDR3 runs to 14 residues. Germline CDR1 reads MGHRA; CDR2 reads YSYEKL. Written as DNA, the CDR3 is TGCGCCAGCAGCCCCGGACTAGCGAATGACGAGCAGTTCTTC. As protein: CASSPGLANDEQFF.

The chain links TRBV15 to TRBJ2-1; possibly TRBD1 for D (6 bases). V lost 0 bases and J 4 bases, leaving 7 bases between the germline ends. CDR3 length: 14 residues. CDR1 LNHNV and CDR2 YYDKDF come from the germline V gene (reference sequence). The chain's CDR3 is CATSRDTGYNEQFF. CDR3 bases: TGTGCCACCAGCAGAGATACAGGGTACAATGAGCAGTTCTTC. Drawing the rest from reference TRBV15 and TRBJ2-1, the complete variable domain is DAMVIQNPRYQVTQFGKPVTLSCSQTLNHNVMYWYQQKSSQAPKLLFHYYDKDFNNEADTPDNFQSRRPNTSFCFLDIRSPGLGDTAMYLCATSRDTGYNEQFFGPGTRLTVL.

J is TRBJ1-1 and V is TRBV6-5; 8 bases are a match to TRBD1. The CDR3 is 15 amino acids. The germline gives CDR1 MNHEY, CDR2 SVGAGI. The junction had 6 bases not matched to a gene; V was cut back by 4 bases and J by 2 bases. The CDR3 DNA reads as TGTGCCAGCAGTTCACGTGGGACAGGTAACACTGAAGCTTTCTTT. Amino acid sequence: CASSSRGTGNTEAFF.

The J gene is TRBJ1-4, the V gene TRBV19, with D uncertain. Germline CDR1 and CDR2: LNHDA and SQIVND (reference sequence). The germline V and J ends were trimmed by 9 bases and 5 bases, with 13 bases remaining between them. CDR3 size: 13 residues. The CDR3 protein is CASGRTVNEKLFF. The CDR3 coding sequence is TGTGCCAGCGGGAGAACTGTGAATGAAAAACTGTTTTTT.

This chain links TRBV6-5 with TRBJ1-5; weak D call: TRBD1 (6 bases). The V end was cut by 7 bases, the J end by 5 bases, with 15 bases between. The CDR3 covers 14 residues. Germline V lookup: CDR1 MNHEY, CDR2 SVGAGI. CDR3 DNA: TGTGCCAGCACCCCTGGACAGCCCGATCAGCCCCAGCATTTT. It yields the protein CASTPGQPDQPQHF.

The J gene is TRBJ1-2, the V gene TRBV11-3, with 7 bases fitting TRBD1. V lost 2 bases, J lost 3 bases, and 18 bases stayed unmatched. The CDR3 totals 19 residues. Germline loops: CDR1 SGHNT, CDR2 YENEEA. The CDR3: CASSLSYDGSDRDDYGYTF. The CDR3 DNA reads as TGTGCCAGCAGCTTAAGTTATGATGGTTCCGACAGGGACGACTATGGCTACACCTTC.

This chain's CDR3 is CASSSTGTALYNSPLHF. The CDR3 nucleotides are TGTGCCAGCTCCTCAACCGGGACAGCCCTCTATAATTCACCCCTCCACTTT. The rearrangement joins TRBV18 to TRBJ1-6; TRBD1 aligns across 7 bases. Germline trimming cut 6 bases from V and 3 bases from J; bases unmatched to any gene: 11. Germline CDR1 and CDR2: KGHSH and LQKENI. CDR3 length equals 17 residues.

V and J are TRBV10-2 and TRBJ2-5; perhaps TRBD1 as D (6 bases). Trimming stripped 6 bases from V and 2 bases from J, with 16 bases between. This CDR3 has 15 residues. Germline V CDR1 and CDR2: WSHSY, SAAADI. The CDR3 DNA reads as TGCGCCAGCAGAGGGACCAGGGGCCTGCAAGAGACCCAGTACTTC. It translates to CASRGTRGLQETQYF.

V and J are TRBV29-1 and TRBJ1-1; tentative D call: TRBD1 (6 bases). The CDR3 loop spans 13 amino acids. The V end lost 8 bases, the J end lost 1 base, and 14 bases lay between the germline ends. From germline, CDR1 is SQVTM and CDR2 ANQGSEA. The CDR3 loop reads CSLRDIRNTEAFF. CDR3 DNA sequence: TGCAGCCTAAGGGACATCCGGAACACTGAAGCTTTCTTT.

CDR3 loop: CASSNRYLLSSYNSPLHF. The CDR3 DNA reads as TGTGCCAGCAGCAATCGGTATCTCCTTAGCTCCTATAATTCACCCCTCCACTTT. This chain connects TRBV21-1 to TRBJ1-6. TRBV21-1 has pseudogene status. This CDR3 has 18 amino acids.